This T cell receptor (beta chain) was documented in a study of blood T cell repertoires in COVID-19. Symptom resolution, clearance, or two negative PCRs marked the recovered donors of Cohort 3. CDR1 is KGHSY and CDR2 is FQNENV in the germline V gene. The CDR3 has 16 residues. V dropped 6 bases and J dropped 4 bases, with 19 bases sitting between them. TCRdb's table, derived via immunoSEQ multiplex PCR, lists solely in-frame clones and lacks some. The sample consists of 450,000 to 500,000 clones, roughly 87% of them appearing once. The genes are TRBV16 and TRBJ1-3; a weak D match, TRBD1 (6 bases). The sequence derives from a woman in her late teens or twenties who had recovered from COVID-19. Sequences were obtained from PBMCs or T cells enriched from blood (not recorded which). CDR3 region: CASSLIAGDLGNTIYF. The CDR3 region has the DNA TGTGCCAGCAGTCTAATCGCAGGGGACCTAGGAAACACCATATATTTT.